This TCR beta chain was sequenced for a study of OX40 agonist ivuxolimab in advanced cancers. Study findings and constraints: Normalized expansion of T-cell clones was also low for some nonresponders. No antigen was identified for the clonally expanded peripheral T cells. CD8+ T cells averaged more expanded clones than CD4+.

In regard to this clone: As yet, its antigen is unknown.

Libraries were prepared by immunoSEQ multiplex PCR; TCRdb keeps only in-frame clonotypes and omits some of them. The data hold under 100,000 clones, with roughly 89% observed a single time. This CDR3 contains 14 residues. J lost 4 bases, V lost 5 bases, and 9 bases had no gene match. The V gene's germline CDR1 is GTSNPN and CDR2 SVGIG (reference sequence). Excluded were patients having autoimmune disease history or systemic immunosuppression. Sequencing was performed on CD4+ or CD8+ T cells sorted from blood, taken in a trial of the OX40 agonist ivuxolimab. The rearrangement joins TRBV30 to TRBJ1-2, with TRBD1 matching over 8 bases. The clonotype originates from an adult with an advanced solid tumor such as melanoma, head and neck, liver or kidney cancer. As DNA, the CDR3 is TGTGCCTGGCTGAAGGCAGGGGGCAGCTATGGCTACACCTTC. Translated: CAWLKAGGSYGYTF.